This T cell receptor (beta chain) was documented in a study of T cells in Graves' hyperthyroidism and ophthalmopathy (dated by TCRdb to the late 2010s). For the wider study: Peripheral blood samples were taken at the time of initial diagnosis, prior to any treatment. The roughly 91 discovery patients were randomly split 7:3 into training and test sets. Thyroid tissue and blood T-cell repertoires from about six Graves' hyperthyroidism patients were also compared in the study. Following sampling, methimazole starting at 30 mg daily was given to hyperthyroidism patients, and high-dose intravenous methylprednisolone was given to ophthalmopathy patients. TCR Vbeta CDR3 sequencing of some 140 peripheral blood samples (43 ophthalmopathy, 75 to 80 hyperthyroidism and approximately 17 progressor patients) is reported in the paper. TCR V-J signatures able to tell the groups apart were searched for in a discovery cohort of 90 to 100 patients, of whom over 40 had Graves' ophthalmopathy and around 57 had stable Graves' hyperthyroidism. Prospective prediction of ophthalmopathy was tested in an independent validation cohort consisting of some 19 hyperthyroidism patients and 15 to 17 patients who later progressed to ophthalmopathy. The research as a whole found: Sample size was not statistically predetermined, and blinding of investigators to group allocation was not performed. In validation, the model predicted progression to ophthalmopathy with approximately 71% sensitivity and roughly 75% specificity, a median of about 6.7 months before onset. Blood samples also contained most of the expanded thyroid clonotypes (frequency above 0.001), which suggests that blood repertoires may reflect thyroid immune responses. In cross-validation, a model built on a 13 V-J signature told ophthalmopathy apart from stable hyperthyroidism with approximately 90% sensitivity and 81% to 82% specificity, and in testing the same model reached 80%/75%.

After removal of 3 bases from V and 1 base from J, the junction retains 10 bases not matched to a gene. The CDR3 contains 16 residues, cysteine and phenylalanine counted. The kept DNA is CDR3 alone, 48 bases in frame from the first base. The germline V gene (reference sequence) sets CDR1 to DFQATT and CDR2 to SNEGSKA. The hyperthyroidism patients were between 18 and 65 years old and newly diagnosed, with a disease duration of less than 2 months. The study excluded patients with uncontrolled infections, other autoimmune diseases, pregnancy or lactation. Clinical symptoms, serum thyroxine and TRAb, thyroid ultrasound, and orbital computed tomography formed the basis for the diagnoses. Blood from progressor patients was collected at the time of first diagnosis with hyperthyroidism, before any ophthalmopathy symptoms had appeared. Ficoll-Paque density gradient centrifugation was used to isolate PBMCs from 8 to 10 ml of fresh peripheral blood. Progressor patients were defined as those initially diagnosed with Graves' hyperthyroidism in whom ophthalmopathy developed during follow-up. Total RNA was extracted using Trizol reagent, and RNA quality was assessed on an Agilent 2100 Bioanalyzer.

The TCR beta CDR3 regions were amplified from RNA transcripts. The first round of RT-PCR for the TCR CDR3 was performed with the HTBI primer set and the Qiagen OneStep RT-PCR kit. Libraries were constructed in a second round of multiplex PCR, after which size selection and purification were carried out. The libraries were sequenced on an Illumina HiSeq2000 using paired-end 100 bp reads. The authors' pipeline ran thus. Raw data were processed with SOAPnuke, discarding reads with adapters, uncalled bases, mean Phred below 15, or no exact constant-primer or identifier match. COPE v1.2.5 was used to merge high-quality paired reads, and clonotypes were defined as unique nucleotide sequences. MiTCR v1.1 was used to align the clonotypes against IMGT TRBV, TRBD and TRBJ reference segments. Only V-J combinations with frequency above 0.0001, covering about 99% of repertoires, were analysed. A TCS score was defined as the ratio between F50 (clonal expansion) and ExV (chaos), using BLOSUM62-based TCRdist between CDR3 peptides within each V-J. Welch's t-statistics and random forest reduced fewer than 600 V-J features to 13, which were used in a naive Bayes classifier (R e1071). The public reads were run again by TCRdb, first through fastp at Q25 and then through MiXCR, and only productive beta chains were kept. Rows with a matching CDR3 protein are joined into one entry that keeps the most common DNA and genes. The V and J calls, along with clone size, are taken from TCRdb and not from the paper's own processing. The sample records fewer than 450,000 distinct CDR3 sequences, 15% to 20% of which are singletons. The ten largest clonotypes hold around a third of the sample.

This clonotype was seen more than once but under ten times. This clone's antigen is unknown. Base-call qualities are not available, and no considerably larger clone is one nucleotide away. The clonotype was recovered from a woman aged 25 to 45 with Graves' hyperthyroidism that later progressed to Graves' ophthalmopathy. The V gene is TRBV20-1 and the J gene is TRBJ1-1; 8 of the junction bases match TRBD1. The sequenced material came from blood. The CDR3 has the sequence CSASRQGWFGNTEAFF. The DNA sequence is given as TGCAGTGCTAGCCGACAGGGGTGGTTTGGGAACACTGAAGCTTTCTTT.